This T cell receptor (beta chain) was identified in a study of blood T cell repertoires in COVID-19. Whole-study context: T cells, B-cell-depleted T cells, or PBMCs provided the cDNA or gDNA that served as material.

Using immunoSEQ multiplex PCR, the repertoire was profiled, and TCRdb retains in-frame clones only, with some absent. The table records 200,000 to 300,000 clones, over 70% of them present only once. V was trimmed by 5 bases and J by 8 bases, leaving 15 bases between them. The CDR3 runs 14 residues. CDR1 is PRHDT and CDR2 is FYEKMQ in the germline V gene (reference sequence). Input material: PBMCs or T cells enriched from blood (not recorded which). This sequence was found in a woman in her thirties or forties who had been exposed to COVID-19. The chain links TRBV13 to TRBJ1-4; D ambiguous. This CDR3 is CASSEGGPHEKLFF. CDR3 in DNA: TGTGCCAGCAGCGAGGGAGGCCCGCACGAAAAACTGTTTTTT.